The 10 T cell receptor beta chains given below trace back to one sample, sequenced in a study of blood T cells in healthy people across ages. Primers used in a second PCR of roughly 6 to 11 cycles were a sample-barcoded 5' primer and a J-beta primer mix. TCRdb independently ran MiXCR on the 5' RACE reads; one entry per CDR3 protein. This sample carries roughly 860,000 distinct CDR3 sequences, less than 80% of them seen once, and the ten largest clones take about a quarter. Sequenced material: blood. These receptors all stem from a man aged 30-40 years in good health.

This chain connects TRBV7-2 to TRBJ2-7; TRBD2 matches at 12 bases. Near its end, the DNA agrees better with TRBJ2-5, so the J call may be wrong. This CDR3 region has 15 residues. Germline CDR1 SGHTA, CDR2 FQGNSA. In DNA, the CDR3 is TGTGCCAGCAGCCAGGCTAGCGGGGGGGAAAAGACCCAGTACTTC. It encodes CASSQASGGEKTQYF.

The rearrangement uses TRBV7-6 and TRBJ1-4; D perhaps matches TRBD1 (5 bases). V dropped 4 bases and J dropped 5 bases, with 8 bases sitting between them. CDR3 length equals 13 residues. Germline values: CDR1 SGHVS, CDR2 FNYEAQ. In DNA, the CDR3 is TGTGCCAGCAGCTCGGGACCAAATGAAAAACTGTTTTTT. Residues: CASSSGPNEKLFF.

A single count supports this clonotype. The rearrangement uses TRBV2 and TRBJ1-2; D might be TRBD1 (6 bases). CDR1 and CDR2 from the germline V gene are SNHLY and FYNNEI. V was cut by 4 bases and J by 0 bases, with 15 bases left in between. This CDR3 comprises 16 residues. CDR3: CASSVSLRTANYGYTF. CDR3 in DNA: TGTGCCAGCAGTGTGTCGTTGCGGACAGCTAACTATGGCTACACCTTC.

The chain couples TRBV28 to TRBJ2-5, with TRBD1 identical over 7 bases. Gene TRBJ2-7 matches the end of the DNA better, so the J call may be wrong. The CDR3 extends over 13 amino acids. The germline V gene has CDR1 MDHEN and CDR2 SYDVKM. CDR3 region: CASSFIGGGEQYF. CDR3 sequence (DNA): TGTGCCAGCAGTTTCATAGGGGGCGGCGAGCAGTACTTC.

The genes are TRBV20-1 and TRBJ1-1; D remains ambiguous. The CDR3 is 14 residues long. CDR1 and CDR2 from the germline V gene are DFQATT and SNEGSKA (reference sequence). Between the trimmed V and J ends, which lost 4 bases and 6 bases, there was a span of 18 bases. CDR3 DNA: TGCAGTGCTACATCGACGGCGTTGGCTTCTGAAGCTTTCTTT. Protein: CSATSTALASEAFF.

This sequence joins TRBV28 and TRBJ2-4, with D unclear. Germline V gene sequence: CDR1 MDHEN, CDR2 SYDVKM. This CDR3 has 11 residues. V shed 7 bases and J shed 5 bases, with 6 bases lying between them. The CDR3 spells CASTGQNIQYF. The DNA for the CDR3 is TGTGCCAGCACCGGGCAAAACATTCAGTACTTC.

This clonotype showed up just a few times. The rearrangement uses TRBV7-2 and TRBJ2-4, with 7 bases aligning to TRBD2. Germline V gene sequence: CDR1 SGHTA, CDR2 FQGNSA. Trimming cost V 5 bases and J 0 bases; bases outside gene matches: 7. CDR3 size: 16 residues. The CDR3: CASSPFAGVAKNIQYF. The CDR3 bases are TGTGCCAGCAGCCCCTTCGCGGGGGTAGCCAAAAACATTCAGTACTTC.

The chain employs TRBV6-5 and TRBJ2-5; a possible D gene is TRBD2 (6 bases). Germline assignment: CDR1 MNHEY and CDR2 SVGAGI. This CDR3 spans 14 amino acids. Trimming took off 8 bases at V and 2 bases at J, with 15 bases between the two ends. As DNA, the CDR3 is TGTGCCAGCTGCACCGGGACTGATCAAGAGACCCAGTACTTC. It specifies CASCTGTDQETQYF.

This clonotype was seen only a few times. The chain has TRBV7-9 and TRBJ2-5, with D perhaps TRBD2 (7 bases). This CDR3 has 15 residues. Germline values: CDR1 SEHNR, CDR2 FQNEAQ (reference sequence). V was clipped by 0 bases and J by 11 bases, with 19 bases between them. CDR3 amino acids: CASSLAVGGRLQQYF. The CDR3 bases are TGTGCCAGCAGCTTAGCGGTCGGGGGGCGACTCCAGCAGTACTTC.

The chain carries TRBV7-9 and TRBJ1-1; D unresolved. The CDR3 has 13 amino acids. CDR1 and CDR2 (germline): SEHNR, FQNEAQ (reference sequence). V was shortened by 1 base and J by 3 bases, with 6 bases between the two germline ends. DNA of the CDR3: TGTGCCAGCAGCTTAGTATCGGACACTGAAGCTTTCTTT. Translation: CASSLVSDTEAFF.